What follows are 16 T cell receptor beta chains derived from one specimen sequenced in a study of blood T cell repertoires in COVID-19 (dated by TCRdb to the early 2020s). The method was the immunoSEQ multiplex PCR assay. As stored in TCRdb, this immuneACCESS dataset retains in-frame rearrangements with V and J assigned. A fraction of the clones does not appear; measured against another copy, unresolved V genes explain less than half of the discrepancy, and the remainder lacks a known reason. The sample includes 250,000 to 350,000 clones, with 90% observed a single time. Jointly, the top ten make up approximately 4% of the sample. The sequencing sample was made of PBMCs or T cells enriched from blood (not recorded which). These TCRs come from a woman younger than 35 with acute COVID-19.

The genes are TRBV27 and TRBJ2-3; unclear D gene. This CDR3 comprises 14 residues. The ends were cut back, 0 bases at V and 3 bases at J, with 7 bases in the middle. The germline V gene has CDR1 MNHEY and CDR2 SMNVEV (reference sequence). DNA of the CDR3: TGTGCCAGCAGTTTATCTAGTTCGACAGATACGCAGTATTTT. It specifies CASSLSSSTDTQYF.

The chain recombines TRBV9 with TRBJ2-1; 12 bases agree with TRBD2. This CDR3 spans 16 amino acids. The junction had 7 bases not matched to a gene; V was cut back by 3 bases and J by 6 bases. Germline-derived CDR1 and CDR2 are SGDLS and YYNGEE. The CDR3 loop reads CASSGHKLAGGNEQFF. The CDR3 nucleotides read TGTGCCAGCAGCGGGCACAAACTAGCGGGAGGCAATGAGCAGTTCTTC.

CDR3 amino acids: CATYSQGDTQYF. The CDR3 region has the DNA TGTGCCACATACTCACAGGGGGATACGCAGTATTTT. The rearrangement links TRBV10-3 to TRBJ2-3; 7 bases are a match to TRBD1. Trimming removed 10 bases from V and 6 bases from J; junction bases left unmatched: 7. The CDR3 contains 12 residues. CDR1 and CDR2 from the germline V gene are ENHRY and SYGVKD.

A few counts support this clone. The chain links TRBV6-4 to TRBJ2-2; the match to TRBD1 covers 8 bases. The CDR3 contains 15 residues. Per the germline V gene, CDR1 is MRHNA and CDR2 is SNTAGT. V lost 6 bases to trimming and J lost 5 bases; unmatched junction nucleotides: 8. As DNA, the CDR3 is TGTGCCAGCAGCGAGGGACAGGAGGGTACCGGGGAGCTGTTTTTT. Amino acids: CASSEGQEGTGELFF.

V is TRBV7-9 and J is TRBJ2-1, with 8 bases lining up with TRBD2. Germline trimming cut 1 base from V and 1 base from J; bases unmatched to any gene: 6. Germline values: CDR1 SEHNR, CDR2 FQNEAQ (reference sequence). The length of the CDR3 is 17 residues. The CDR3: CASSLGVPGGSYNEQFF. In DNA form, the CDR3 reads TGTGCCAGCAGCTTAGGTGTTCCGGGAGGGTCCTACAATGAGCAGTTCTTC.

The chain recombines TRBV7-8 with TRBJ1-5; D ambiguous. Trimming removed 4 bases at V and 5 bases at J, with 12 bases between. The CDR3 covers 14 residues. Per germline, CDR1 SGHVS and CDR2 FQNEAQ. The CDR3 loop is CASSSQRWDQPQHF. In DNA form, the CDR3 reads TGTGCCAGCAGCTCCCAGAGGTGGGATCAGCCCCAGCATTTT.

The chain carries TRBV27 and TRBJ2-1; 10 nucleotides align to TRBD2. Per the germline V gene, CDR1 is MNHEY and CDR2 is SMNVEV (reference sequence). This CDR3 has 15 residues. The ends lost 3 bases at V and 3 bases at J; junction bases unmatched: 2. This chain's CDR3 is CASSFTSGNYNEQFF. For the CDR3, the DNA is TGTGCCAGCAGTTTTACTAGCGGGAACTACAATGAGCAGTTCTTC.

This clone was found once. V and J are TRBV27 and TRBJ1-1; 7 bases agree with TRBD1. The CDR3 is 15 amino acids. Germline-derived CDR1 and CDR2 are MNHEY and SMNVEV (reference sequence). V trimming: 5 bases; J trimming: 1 base; junction bases outside the gene matches: 7. CDR3 in DNA: TGTGCCAGCAGTGCTACCGGGACAGCGAACACTGAAGCTTTCTTT. Translating it yields CASSATGTANTEAFF.

This rearrangement joins TRBV28 to TRBJ1-2; D remains unclear. The CDR3 runs to 14 residues. CDR1 is MDHEN, CDR2 SYDVKM, per germline. The V end lost 2 bases, the J end lost 6 bases, and 13 bases lay between the germline ends. DNA of the CDR3: TGTGCCAGCAGTTTAGATGAGGGTAGGAATGGCTACACCTTC. It translates to CASSLDEGRNGYTF.

CDR3 residues: CSVELVDRGETQYF. CDR3 in DNA: TGCAGCGTTGAGCTAGTGGACAGGGGAGAGACCCAGTACTTC. The chain is built from TRBV29-1 and TRBJ2-5; 9 nucleotides match TRBD1. The CDR3 sequence is 14 residues long. CDR1 is SQVTM and CDR2 is ANQGSEA in the germline V gene. The ends lost 3 bases at V and 4 bases at J; junction bases unmatched: 6.

The V gene is TRBV5-6, the J gene TRBJ1-2; 8 bases map to TRBD1. V shed 3 bases, J shed 4 bases, and the junction held 2 bases outside the gene matches. The CDR3 length is 13 residues. In germline, CDR1 is SGHDT, CDR2 YYEEEE. The CDR3 loop is CASSSGQVYGYTF. CDR3 DNA: TGTGCCAGCAGCTCGGGACAGGTCTATGGCTACACCTTC.

V usage is TRBV11-3 and J usage is TRBJ2-1; 7 nucleotides line up with TRBD2. CDR3 length: 16 residues. Trimming cost V 5 bases and J 2 bases; bases outside gene matches: 9. Per germline, CDR1 SGHNT and CDR2 YENEEA. CDR3: CASSRSGEGTYNEQFF. The CDR3 DNA sequence: TGTGCCAGCAGCCGGTCGGGGGAGGGCACCTACAATGAGCAGTTCTTC.

The CDR3 reads CASSWASGGNTGELFF. Here the CDR3 DNA reads TGTGCCAGCAGCTGGGCTAGCGGGGGGAACACCGGGGAGCTGTTTTTT. The chain employs TRBV7-2 and TRBJ2-2; 10 positions agree with TRBD2. This CDR3 is built from 16 residues. Germline V gene data show CDR1 as SGHTA and CDR2 as FQGNSA. Trimming at V came to 4 bases and at J to 1 base, leaving 3 bases not matched to a gene.

V usage is TRBV19 and J usage is TRBJ1-2; 11 nucleotides line up with TRBD1. The germline gives CDR1 LNHDA, CDR2 SQIVND (reference sequence). J was trimmed by 2 bases and V by 4 bases; bases with no gene match: 9. The CDR3 is 17 amino acids. The DNA of the CDR3 is TGTGCCAGTAGTAAATTTGGACAGGGGGCGATAAACTATGGCTACACCTTC. The encoded protein is CASSKFGQGAINYGYTF. Filled out from reference TRBV19 and TRBJ1-2, the complete variable domain reads DGGITQSPKYLFRKEGQNVTLSCEQNLNHDAMYWYRQDPGQGLRLIYYSQIVNDFQKGDIAEGYSVSREKKESFPLTVTSAQKNPTAFYLCASSKFGQGAINYGYTFGSGTRLTVV.

V is TRBV7-9 and J is TRBJ2-7; a possible D gene is TRBD1 (6 bases). V shed 1 base and J shed 7 bases, with 14 bases lying between them. The CDR3 consists of 14 residues. Germline V lookup: CDR1 SEHNR, CDR2 FQNEAQ (reference sequence). DNA of the CDR3: TGTGCCAGCAGCTTAGGACCACACAGGGTTGAGCAGTACTTC. It is translated as CASSLGPHRVEQYF.

This clone was seen only once. This chain uses TRBV28 with TRBJ1-5; 7 bases match TRBD1. V was pared by 7 bases and J by 5 bases, with 11 bases of the junction left unmatched. CDR1 MDHEN and CDR2 SYDVKM come from the germline V gene. The CDR3 contains 15 residues. CDR3 DNA: TGTGCCAGCACTGAGACCGGACAGGTTTATCAGCCCCAGCATTTT. Its translation: CASTETGQVYQPQHF.